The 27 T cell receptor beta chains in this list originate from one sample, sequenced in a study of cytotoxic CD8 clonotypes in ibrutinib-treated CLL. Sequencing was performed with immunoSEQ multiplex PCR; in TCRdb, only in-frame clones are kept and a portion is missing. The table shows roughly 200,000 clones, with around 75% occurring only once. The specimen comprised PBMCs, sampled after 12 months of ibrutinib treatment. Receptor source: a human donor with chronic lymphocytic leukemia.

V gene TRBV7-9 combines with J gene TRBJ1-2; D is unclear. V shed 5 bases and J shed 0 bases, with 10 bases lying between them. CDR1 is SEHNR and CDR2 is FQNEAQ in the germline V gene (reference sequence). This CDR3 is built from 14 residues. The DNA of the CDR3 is TGTGCCAGCAGCCAACAAGGAGCTAACTATGGCTACACCTTC. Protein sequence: CASSQQGANYGYTF.

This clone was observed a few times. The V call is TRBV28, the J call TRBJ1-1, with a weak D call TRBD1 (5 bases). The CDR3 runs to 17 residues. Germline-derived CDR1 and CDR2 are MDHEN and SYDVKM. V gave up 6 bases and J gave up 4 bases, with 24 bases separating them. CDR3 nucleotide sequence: TGTGCCAGCAGGGGTAATGAGGGACGCATGAGGAGCACTGAAGCTTTCTTT. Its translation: CASRGNEGRMRSTEAFF.

DNA of the CDR3: TGTGCCAGCAGCTCGACAGGATACAATGAGCAGTTCTTC. Amino acid sequence: CASSSTGYNEQFF. The gene calls are TRBV11-2 and TRBJ2-1, with a tentative D call TRBD1 (6 bases). V was trimmed by 4 bases and J by 4 bases, leaving 8 bases between them. This CDR3 has 13 residues. Germline loops: CDR1 SGHAT, CDR2 FQNNGV. The whole variable domain, remainder taken from reference TRBV11-2 and TRBJ2-1, is EAGVAQSPRYKIIEKRQSVAFWCNPISGHATLYWYQQILGQGPKLLIQFQNNGVVDDSQLPKDRFSAERLKGVDSTLKIQPAKLEDSAVYLCASSSTGYNEQFFGPGTRLTVL.

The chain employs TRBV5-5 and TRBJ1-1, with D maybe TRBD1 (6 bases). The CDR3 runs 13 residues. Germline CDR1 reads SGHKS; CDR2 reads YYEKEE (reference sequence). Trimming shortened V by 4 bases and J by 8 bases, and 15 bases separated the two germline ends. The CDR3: CASSLSYRVEAFF. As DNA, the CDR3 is TGTGCCAGCAGCCTCTCGTACAGGGTGGAAGCTTTCTTT. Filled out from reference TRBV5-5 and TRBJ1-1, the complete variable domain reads DAGVTQSPTHLIKTRGQQVTLRCSPISGHKSVSWYQQVLGQGPQFIFQYYEKEERGRGNFPDRFSARQFPNYSSELNVNALLLGDSALYLCASSLSYRVEAFFGQGTRLTVV.

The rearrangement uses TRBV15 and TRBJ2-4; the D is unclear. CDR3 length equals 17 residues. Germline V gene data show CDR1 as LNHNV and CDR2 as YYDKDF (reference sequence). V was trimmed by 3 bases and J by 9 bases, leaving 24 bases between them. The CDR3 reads CATSRAPRSGVPPIQYF. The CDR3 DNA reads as TGTGCCACCAGCAGGGCCCCGAGGAGTGGGGTCCCTCCCATTCAGTACTTC.

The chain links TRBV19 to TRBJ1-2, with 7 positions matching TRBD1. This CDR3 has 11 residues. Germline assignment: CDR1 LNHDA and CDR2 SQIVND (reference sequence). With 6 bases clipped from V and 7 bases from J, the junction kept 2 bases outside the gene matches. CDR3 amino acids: CASSDRVGYTF. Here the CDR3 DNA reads TGTGCCAGTAGCGACAGGGTTGGCTACACCTTC.

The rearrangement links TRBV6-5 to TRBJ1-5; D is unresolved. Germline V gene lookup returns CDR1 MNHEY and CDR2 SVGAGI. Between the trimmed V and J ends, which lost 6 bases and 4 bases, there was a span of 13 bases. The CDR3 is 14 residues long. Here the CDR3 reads CASSEMAGNQPQHF. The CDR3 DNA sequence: TGTGCCAGCAGCGAAATGGCCGGGAATCAGCCCCAGCATTTT.

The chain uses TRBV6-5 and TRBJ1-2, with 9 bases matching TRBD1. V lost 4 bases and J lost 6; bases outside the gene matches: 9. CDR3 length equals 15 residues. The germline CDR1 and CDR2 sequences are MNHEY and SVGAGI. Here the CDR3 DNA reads TGTGCCAGCAGTTGGGAAAAACAGGGGGCGAATGGCTACACCTTC. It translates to CASSWEKQGANGYTF.

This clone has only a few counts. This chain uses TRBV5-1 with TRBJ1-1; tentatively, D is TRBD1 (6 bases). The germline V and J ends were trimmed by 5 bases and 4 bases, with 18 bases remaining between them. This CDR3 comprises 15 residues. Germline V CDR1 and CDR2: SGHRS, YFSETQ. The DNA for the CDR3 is TGCGCCAGCAGAATAGGAGGGGGATTGATCACTGAAGCTTTCTTT. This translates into CASRIGGGLITEAFF.

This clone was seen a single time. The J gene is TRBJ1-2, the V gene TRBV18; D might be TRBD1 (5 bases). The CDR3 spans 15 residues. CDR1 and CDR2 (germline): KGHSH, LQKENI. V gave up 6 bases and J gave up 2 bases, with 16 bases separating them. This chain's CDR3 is CASSPELRENYGYTF. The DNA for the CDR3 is TGTGCCAGCTCTCCAGAACTCAGGGAAAACTATGGCTACACCTTC.

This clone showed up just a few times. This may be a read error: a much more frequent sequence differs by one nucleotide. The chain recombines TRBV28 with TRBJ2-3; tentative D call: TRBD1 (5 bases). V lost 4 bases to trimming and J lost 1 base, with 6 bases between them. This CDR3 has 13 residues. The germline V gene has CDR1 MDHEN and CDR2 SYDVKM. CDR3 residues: CASSSQGTDTQYF. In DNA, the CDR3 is TGTGCCAGCAGTTCACAGGGCACAGATACGCAGTATTTT. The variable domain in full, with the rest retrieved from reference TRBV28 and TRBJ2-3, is DVKVTQSSRYLVKRTGEKVFLECVQDMDHENMFWYRQDPGLGLRLIYFSYDVKMKEKGDIPEGYSVSREKKERFSLILESASTNQTSMYLCASSSQGTDTQYFGPGTRLTVL.

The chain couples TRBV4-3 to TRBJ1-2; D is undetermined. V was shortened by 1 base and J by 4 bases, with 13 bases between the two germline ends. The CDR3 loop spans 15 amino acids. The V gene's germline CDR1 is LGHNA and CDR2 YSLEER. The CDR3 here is CASSQGPRTLYGYTF. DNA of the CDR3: TGCGCCAGCAGCCAAGGGCCCCGGACTCTCTATGGCTACACCTTC.

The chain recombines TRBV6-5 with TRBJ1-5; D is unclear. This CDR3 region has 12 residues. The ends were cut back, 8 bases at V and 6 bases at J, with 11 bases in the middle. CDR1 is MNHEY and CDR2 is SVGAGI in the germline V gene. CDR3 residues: CASSYGVQPQHF. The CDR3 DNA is TGTGCCAGCTCCTATGGGGTTCAGCCCCAGCATTTT.

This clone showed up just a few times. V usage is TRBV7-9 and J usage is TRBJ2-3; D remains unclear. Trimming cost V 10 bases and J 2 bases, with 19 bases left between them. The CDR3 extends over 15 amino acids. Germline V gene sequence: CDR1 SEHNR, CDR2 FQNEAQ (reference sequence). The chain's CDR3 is CATQTSTTSTDTQYF. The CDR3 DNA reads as TGTGCCACCCAAACGTCGACGACTTCCACAGATACGCAGTATTTT.

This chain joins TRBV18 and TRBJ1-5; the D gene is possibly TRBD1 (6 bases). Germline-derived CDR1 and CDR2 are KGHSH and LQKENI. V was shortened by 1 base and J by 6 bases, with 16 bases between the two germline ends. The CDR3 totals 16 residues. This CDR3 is CASSPLGRGGGQPQHF. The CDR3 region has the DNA TGTGCCAGCTCACCACTGGGCAGGGGAGGTGGTCAGCCCCAGCATTTT. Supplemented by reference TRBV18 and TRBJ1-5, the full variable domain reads NAGVMQNPRHLVRRRGQEARLRCSPMKGHSHVYWYRQLPEEGLKFMVYLQKENIIDESGMPKERFSAEFPKEGPSILRIQQVVRGDSAAYFCASSPLGRGGGQPQHFGDGTRLSIL.

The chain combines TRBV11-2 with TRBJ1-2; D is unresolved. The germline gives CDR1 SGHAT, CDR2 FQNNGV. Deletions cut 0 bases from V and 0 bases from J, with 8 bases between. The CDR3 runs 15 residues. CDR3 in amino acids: CASSLDRRSNYGYTF. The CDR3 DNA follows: TGTGCCAGCAGCTTAGACAGGCGCTCTAACTATGGCTACACCTTC.

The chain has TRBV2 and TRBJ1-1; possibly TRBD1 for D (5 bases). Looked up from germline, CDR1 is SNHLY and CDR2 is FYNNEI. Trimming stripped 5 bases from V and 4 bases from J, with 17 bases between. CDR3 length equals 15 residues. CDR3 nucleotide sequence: TGTGCCAGCAGTCTTGGGGACTTGGTCGGCACTGAAGCTTTCTTT. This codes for CASSLGDLVGTEAFF.

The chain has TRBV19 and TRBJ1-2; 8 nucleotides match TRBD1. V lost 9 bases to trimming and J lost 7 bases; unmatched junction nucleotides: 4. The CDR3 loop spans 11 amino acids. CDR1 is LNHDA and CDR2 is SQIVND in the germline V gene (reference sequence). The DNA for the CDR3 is TGTGCCAGCTGGACAGGGAGTGGCTACACCTTC. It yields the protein CASWTGSGYTF.

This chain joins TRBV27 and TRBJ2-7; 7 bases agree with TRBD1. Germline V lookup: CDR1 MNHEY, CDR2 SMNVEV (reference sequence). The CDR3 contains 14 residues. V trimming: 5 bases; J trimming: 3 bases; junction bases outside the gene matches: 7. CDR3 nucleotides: TGTGCCAGCAGTCCCGCGACAGGGAGCTACGAGCAGTACTTC. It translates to CASSPATGSYEQYF.

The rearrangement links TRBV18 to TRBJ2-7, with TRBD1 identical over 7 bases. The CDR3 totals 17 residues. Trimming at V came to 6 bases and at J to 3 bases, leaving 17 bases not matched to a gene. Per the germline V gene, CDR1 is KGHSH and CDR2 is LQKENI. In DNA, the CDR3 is TGTGCCAGCTCCTCAACCAACGGCCGAGGGGGCAACTACGAGCAGTACTTC. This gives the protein CASSSTNGRGGNYEQYF.

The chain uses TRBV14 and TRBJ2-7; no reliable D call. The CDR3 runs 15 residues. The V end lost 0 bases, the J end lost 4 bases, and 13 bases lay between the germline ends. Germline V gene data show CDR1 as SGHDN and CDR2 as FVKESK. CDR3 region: CASSQDLTRSYEQYF. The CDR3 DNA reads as TGTGCCAGCAGCCAAGATTTAACACGGTCGTACGAGCAGTACTTC.

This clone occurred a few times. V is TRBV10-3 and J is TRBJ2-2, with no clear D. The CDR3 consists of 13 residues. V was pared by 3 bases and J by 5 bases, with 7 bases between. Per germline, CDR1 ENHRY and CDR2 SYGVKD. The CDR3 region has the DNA TGTGCCATCAGTGAAGCACATACCGGGGAGCTGTTTTTT. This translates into CAISEAHTGELFF.

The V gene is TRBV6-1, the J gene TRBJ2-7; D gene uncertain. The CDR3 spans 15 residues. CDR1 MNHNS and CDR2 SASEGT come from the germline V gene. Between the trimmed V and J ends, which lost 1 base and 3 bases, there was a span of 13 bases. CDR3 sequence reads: CASSEVSYSVYEQYF. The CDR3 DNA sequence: TGTGCCAGCAGTGAAGTTTCTTACAGTGTCTACGAGCAGTACTTC.

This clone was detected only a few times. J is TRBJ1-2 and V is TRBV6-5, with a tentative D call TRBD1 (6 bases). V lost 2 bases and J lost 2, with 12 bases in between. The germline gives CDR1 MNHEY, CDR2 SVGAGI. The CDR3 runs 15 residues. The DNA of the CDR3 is TGTGCCAGCAGTTACAGGAACAGGGCCAACTATGGCTACACCTTC. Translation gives CASSYRNRANYGYTF.

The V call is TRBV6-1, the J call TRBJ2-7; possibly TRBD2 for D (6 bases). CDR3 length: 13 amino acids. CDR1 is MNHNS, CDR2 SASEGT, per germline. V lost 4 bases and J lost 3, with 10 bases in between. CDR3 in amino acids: CASSASGLYEQYF. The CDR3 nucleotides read TGTGCCAGCAGTGCCTCGGGACTCTACGAGCAGTACTTC.

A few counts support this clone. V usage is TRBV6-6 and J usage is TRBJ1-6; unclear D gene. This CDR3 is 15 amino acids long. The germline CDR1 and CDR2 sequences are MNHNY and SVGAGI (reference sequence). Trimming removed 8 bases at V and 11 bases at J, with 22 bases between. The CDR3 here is CASGTLGRTGTPLHF. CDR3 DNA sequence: TGTGCCAGCGGAACACTTGGACGGACGGGAACACCCCTCCACTTT.

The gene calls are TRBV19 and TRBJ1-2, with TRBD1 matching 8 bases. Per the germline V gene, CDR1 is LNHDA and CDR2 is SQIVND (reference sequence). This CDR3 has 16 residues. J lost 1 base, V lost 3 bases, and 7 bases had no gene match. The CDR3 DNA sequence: TGTGCCAGTAGTATGGGCGGACAGGGAGGTAACTATGGCTACACCTTC. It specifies CASSMGGQGGNYGYTF.